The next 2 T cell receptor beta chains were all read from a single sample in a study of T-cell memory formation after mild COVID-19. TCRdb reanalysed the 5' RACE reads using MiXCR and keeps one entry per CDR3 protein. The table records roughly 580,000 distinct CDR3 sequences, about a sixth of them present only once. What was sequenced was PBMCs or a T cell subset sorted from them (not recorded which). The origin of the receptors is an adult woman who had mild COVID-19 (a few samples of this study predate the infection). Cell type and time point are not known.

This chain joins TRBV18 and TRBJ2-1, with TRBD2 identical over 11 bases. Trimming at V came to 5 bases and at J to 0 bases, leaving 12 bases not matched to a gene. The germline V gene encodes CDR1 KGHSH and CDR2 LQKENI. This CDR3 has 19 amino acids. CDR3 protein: CASSAAGTSGSDSYNEQFF. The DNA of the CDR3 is TGTGCCAGCTCAGCAGCCGGGACTAGCGGATCGGACTCCTACAATGAGCAGTTCTTC.

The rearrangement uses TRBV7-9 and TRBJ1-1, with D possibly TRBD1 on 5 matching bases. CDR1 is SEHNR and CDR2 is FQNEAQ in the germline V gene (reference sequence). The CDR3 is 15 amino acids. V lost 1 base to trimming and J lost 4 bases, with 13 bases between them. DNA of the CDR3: TGTGCCAGCAGCTTAGAAGGGGCTTCCGGCACTGAAGCTTTCTTT. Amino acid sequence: CASSLEGASGTEAFF.